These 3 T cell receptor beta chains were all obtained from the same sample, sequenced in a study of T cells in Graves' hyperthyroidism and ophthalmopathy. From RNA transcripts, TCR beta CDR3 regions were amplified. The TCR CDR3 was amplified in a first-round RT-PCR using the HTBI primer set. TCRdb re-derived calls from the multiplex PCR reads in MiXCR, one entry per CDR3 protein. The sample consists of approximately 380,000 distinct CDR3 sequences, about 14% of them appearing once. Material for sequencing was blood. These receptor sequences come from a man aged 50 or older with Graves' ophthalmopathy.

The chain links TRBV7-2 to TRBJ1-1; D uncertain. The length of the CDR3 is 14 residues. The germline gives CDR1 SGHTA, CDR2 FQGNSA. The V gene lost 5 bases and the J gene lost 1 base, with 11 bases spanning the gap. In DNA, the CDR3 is TGTGCCAGCAGCCCAGCCGGGAGGAACACTGAAGCTTTCTTT. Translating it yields CASSPAGRNTEAFF.

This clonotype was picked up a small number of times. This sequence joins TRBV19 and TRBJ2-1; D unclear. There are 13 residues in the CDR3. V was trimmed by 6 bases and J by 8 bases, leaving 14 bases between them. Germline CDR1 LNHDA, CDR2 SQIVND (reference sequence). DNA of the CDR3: TGTGCCAGTAGATCGGCCACCCCCCATGAGCAGTTCTTC. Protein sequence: CASRSATPHEQFF.

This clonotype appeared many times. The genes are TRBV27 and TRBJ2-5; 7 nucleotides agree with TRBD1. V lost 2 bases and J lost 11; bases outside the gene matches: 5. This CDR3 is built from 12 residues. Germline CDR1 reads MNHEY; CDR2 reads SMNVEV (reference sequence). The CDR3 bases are TGTGCCAGCAGTTTAGGGGGACAGCTACAGTACTTC. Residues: CASSLGGQLQYF.